Below are 5 T cell receptor beta chains sequenced from a single sample in a study of patients and donors after allogeneic stem cell transplantation. TCRdb reprocessed the RT-PCR reads with MiXCR, giving one entry per CDR3 protein. Among about 230,000 distinct CDR3 sequences, roughly an eighth were seen once, and the ten largest hold around 10%. Sample: blood, either unsorted or a sorted T cell fraction (not recorded which). These receptors all stem from a human donor who was either an allogeneic HSCT recipient or a stem cell or donor lymphocyte infusion donor (not recorded which). It is not recorded whose cells these are; they may come from a transplant donor.

The chain is built from TRBV23-1 and TRBJ2-5; D uncertain. TRBV23-1 is recorded as an ORF, its role being uncertain. Trimming removed 4 bases from V and 4 bases from J, with 7 bases in between. There are 12 residues in the CDR3. This chain's CDR3 is CASSRPGETQYF. CDR3 in DNA: TGCGCCAGCAGTCGTCCGGGAGAGACCCAGTACTTC.

This clonotype has a count of ten or more. With a much larger clone just one base away, this may be a read error. The J gene is TRBJ1-1, the V gene TRBV6-2 or TRBV6-3; D gene unclear. CDR3 size: 11 residues. From germline, CDR1 is MNHEY and CDR2 SVGEGT. Trimming took 6 bases from V and 1 from J, leaving 3 bases between them. The CDR3 coding sequence is TGTGCCAGCAGGGAGAACACTGAAGCTTTCTTT. Its translation: CASRENTEAFF.

This clonotype was counted at least ten times. The chain joins TRBV20-1 to TRBJ1-5; maybe TRBD1 (5 bases). The length of the CDR3 is 12 residues. Germline V lookup: CDR1 DFQATT, CDR2 SNEGSKA (reference sequence). V was trimmed by 1 base and J by 5 bases, leaving 6 bases between them. The CDR3 region has the DNA TGCAGTGCTAGAGGACAGTATCAGCCCCAGCATTTT. Encoded protein: CSARGQYQPQHF.

This clonotype was detected a few times. The rearrangement links TRBV7-2 to TRBJ2-2; no definite D call. This CDR3 has 13 amino acids. Per germline, CDR1 SGHTA and CDR2 FQGNSA. Trimming left V 1 base short and J 6 bases short, with 6 bases between. The CDR3 here is CASSLVRAGELFF. The CDR3 DNA sequence: TGTGCCAGCAGCTTAGTACGAGCCGGGGAGCTGTTTTTT. Using reference TRBV7-2 and TRBJ2-2 for the parts outside the CDR3, the full variable domain is GAGVSQSPSNKVTEKGKDVELRCDPISGHTALYWYRQSLGQGLEFLIYFQGNSAPDKSGLPSDRFSAERTGGSVSTLTIQRTQQEDSAVYLCASSLVRAGELFFGEGSRLTVL.

This clonotype appeared a few times. V gene TRBV30 combines with J gene TRBJ1-4; D is perhaps TRBD1 (5 bases). The V gene's germline CDR1 is GTSNPN and CDR2 SVGIG (reference sequence). V gave up 0 bases and J gave up 8 bases, with 19 bases separating them. The CDR3 sequence is 16 residues long. Here the CDR3 DNA reads TGTGCCTGGAGTGTACTTGGAAGACGGGGCTTAGAAAAACTGTTTTTT. The encoded protein is CAWSVLGRRGLEKLFF. Full variable domain (outside the CDR3, taken from reference TRBV30 and TRBJ1-4): SQTIHQWPATLVQPVGSPLSLECTVEGTSNPNLYWYRQAAGRGLQLLFYSVGIGQISSEVPQNLSASRPQDRQFILSSKKLLLSDSGFYLCAWSVLGRRGLEKLFFGSGTQLSVL.